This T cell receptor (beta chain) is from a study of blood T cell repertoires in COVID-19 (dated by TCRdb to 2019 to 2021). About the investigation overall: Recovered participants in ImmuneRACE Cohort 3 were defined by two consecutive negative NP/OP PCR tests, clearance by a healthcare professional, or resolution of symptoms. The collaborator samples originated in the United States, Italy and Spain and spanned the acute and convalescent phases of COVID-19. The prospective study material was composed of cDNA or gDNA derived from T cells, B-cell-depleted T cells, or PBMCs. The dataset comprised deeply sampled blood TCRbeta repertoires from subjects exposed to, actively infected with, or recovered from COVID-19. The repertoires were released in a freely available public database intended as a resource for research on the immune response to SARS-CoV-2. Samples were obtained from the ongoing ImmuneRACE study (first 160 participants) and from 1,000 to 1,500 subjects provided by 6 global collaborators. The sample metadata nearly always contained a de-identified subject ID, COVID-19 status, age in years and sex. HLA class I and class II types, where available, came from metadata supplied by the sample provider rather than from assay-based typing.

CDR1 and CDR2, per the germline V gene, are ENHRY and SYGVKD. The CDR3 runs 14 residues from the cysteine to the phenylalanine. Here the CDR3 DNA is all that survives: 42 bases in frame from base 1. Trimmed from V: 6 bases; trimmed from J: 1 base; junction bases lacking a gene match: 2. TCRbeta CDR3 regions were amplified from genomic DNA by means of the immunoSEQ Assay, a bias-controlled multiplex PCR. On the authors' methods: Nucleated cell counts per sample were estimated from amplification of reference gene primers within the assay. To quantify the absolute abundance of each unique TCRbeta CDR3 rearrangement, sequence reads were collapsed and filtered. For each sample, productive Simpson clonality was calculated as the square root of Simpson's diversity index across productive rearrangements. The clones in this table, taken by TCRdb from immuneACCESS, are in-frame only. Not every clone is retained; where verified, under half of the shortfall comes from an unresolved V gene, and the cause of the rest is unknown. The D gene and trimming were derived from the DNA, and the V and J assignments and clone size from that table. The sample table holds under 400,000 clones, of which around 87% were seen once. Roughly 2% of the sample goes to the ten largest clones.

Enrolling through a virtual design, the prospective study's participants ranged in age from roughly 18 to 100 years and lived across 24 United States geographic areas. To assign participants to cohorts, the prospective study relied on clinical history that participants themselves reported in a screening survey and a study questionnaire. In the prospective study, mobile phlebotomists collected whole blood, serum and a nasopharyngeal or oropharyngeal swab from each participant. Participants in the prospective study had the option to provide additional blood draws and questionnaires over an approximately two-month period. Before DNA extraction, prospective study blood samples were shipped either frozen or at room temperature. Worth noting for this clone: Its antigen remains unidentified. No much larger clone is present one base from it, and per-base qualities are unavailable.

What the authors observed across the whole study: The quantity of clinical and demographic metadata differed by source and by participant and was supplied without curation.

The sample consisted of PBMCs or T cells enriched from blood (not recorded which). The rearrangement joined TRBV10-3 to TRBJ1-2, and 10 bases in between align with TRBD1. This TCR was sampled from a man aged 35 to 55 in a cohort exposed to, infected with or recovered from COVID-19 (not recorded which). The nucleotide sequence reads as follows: TGTGCCATCAGCGGACAGGGGGTTAACTATGGCTACACCTTC. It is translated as CAISGQGVNYGYTF.